This TCR beta chain originates from a study of blood T cell repertoires in COVID-19. For the study at large: Samples taken during acute and convalescent COVID-19 were collected in the United States, Italy and Spain. T cells, B-cell-depleted T cells, or PBMCs supplied cDNA or gDNA.

This clone came up once. The authors' processing: Amplification of reference gene primers was used by the study to estimate nucleated cell counts. Only in-frame clones appear in the TCRdb table, and some are missing; sequencing was by immunoSEQ multiplex PCR. V and J calls and clone size are copied from that table; D and trimming were computed from the DNA. The table records tens of thousands of clones, about 91% of them present only once. CDR1 is WSHSY, CDR2 SAAADI, per germline. Trimming took 3 bases from V and 9 from J; bases not matched to a gene: 10. The CDR3 loop spans 15 amino acids. The source of this sequence is a man aged 45 to 65 with active COVID-19. Sequences were obtained from peripheral blood. The chain couples TRBV10-2 to TRBJ2-7, with TRBD2 matching 11 bases. DNA for the CDR3: TGCGCCAGCAGTGAACTAGCGGGGGTTCAAGGCCGGCAGTACTTC. Amino acids: CASSELAGVQGRQYF.